Listed here are 3 T cell receptor beta chains from one sample, sequenced in a study of blood T cell repertoires in COVID-19 (dated by TCRdb to the early 2020s). Library method: the immunoSEQ multiplex PCR assay. The source is immuneACCESS, and TCRdb retained only in-frame sequences with V and J called. Part of the clones is not carried over; for the studies checked, unresolved V genes explain less than half of this, and the remainder is unexplained. Recorded for this sample are 330,000 or so clones; about 91% of them occurred a single time. The ten largest clones represent around 9.9% of the sample. The sequenced material came from peripheral blood. These receptor sequences come from a young man with COVID-19, enrolled during active disease.

The chain has TRBV29-1 and TRBJ2-2; perhaps TRBD1 as D (6 bases). V lost 4 bases and J lost 1, with 7 bases in between. In germline, CDR1 is SQVTM, CDR2 ANQGSEA. CDR3 size: 13 residues. The CDR3 spells CSVGRGNTGELFF. CDR3 coding DNA: TGCAGCGTTGGCAGGGGGAACACCGGGGAGCTGTTTTTT.

This clone was detected only a few times. The chain joins TRBV27 to TRBJ2-7, with 9 bases fitting TRBD1. The CDR3 contains 16 residues. Germline CDR1 MNHEY, CDR2 SMNVEV (reference sequence). J lost 4 bases, V lost 6 bases, and 13 bases had no gene match. As DNA, the CDR3 is TGTGCCAGCAGGGACAGGGGACGTGGTCGGGAATACGAGCAGTACTTC. It encodes CASRDRGRGREYEQYF.

The chain combines TRBV29-1 with TRBJ2-1; 14 bases are a match to TRBD2. V gave up 4 bases and J gave up 15 bases; unmatched junction bases: 8. The CDR3 loop spans 13 amino acids. The germline V gene encodes CDR1 SQVTM and CDR2 ANQGSEA. This chain's CDR3 is CSVAGTSGSARFF. The CDR3 DNA reads TGCAGCGTTGCCGGGACTAGCGGGAGTGCTAGGTTCTTC.